Listed below are T cell receptor beta chains from one sample, sequenced in a study of T-cell reconstitution after alpha-beta-depleted transplantation in children. TCRdb independently ran MiXCR on the PCR reads; one entry per CDR3 protein. The sample has over 550,000 distinct CDR3 sequences, roughly a tenth seen once. The starting material was PBMCs from the stem cell graft donor, obtained from the stem cell graft. Receptors were obtained from a human donor who donated a stem cell graft to a child with acute myeloid leukemia. The CDR3 runs from the conserved cysteine through the conserved F or W. The D gene is left open where the match is weak. The size of a clone is reported for some rows only, either as once, few or many, or as a class for expanded clones.

J: TRBJ2-2; size: -; D: -; V: TRBV9; DNA: TGTGCCAGCAGCGTTCGGGATGGCGGGGCGAACACCGGGGAGCTGTTTTTT; CDR3: CASSVRDGGANTGELFF
J: TRBJ1-2; size: few; D: TRBD1; V: TRBV29-1; DNA: TGCAGCGTTGAAGATCTGATCGGACAGGGAGGAGGCTACACCTTC; CDR3: CSVEDLIGQGGGYTF
J: TRBJ1-1; size: -; D: -; V: TRBV14; DNA: TGTGCCAGCAGCCAAATCTGGAGCACTGAAGCTTTCTTT; CDR3: CASSQIWSTEAFF
J: TRBJ2-7; size: many; D: -; V: TRBV4-2; DNA: TGTGCCAGCAGCCAAGCTATGGGCTACGAGCAGTACTTC; CDR3: CASSQAMGYEQYF
J: TRBJ1-1; size: many; D: -; V: TRBV6-5; DNA: TGTGCCAGCAGTTACTCGGGGGGGTCCACTGAAGCTTTCTTT; CDR3: CASSYSGGSTEAFF
J: TRBJ2-7; size: -; D: TRBD2; V: TRBV27; DNA: TGTGCCAGCAGTTCCCGGACTAGCCCTTCCTACGAGCAGTACTTC; CDR3: CASSSRTSPSYEQYF
J: TRBJ2-1; size: many; D: -; V: TRBV20-1; DNA: TGCAGTGCTAGGGGGAGCCGGTACAATGAGCAGTTCTTC; CDR3: CSARGSRYNEQFF
J: TRBJ2-7; size: -; D: -; V: TRBV6-1; DNA: TGTGCCAGCAGTAGTAGACCGGGATCCCTCTCCTACGAGCAGTACTTC; CDR3: CASSSRPGSLSYEQYF
J: TRBJ1-1; size: many; D: -; V: TRBV7-9; DNA: TGTGCCAGCAGCTTAGGGCTGTCAGGGGAAGCTTTCTTT; CDR3: CASSLGLSGEAFF
J: TRBJ1-4; size: few; D: -; V: TRBV4-2; DNA: TGTGCCAGCAGCTCACAGTATGCAACTAATGAAAAACTGTTTTTT; CDR3: CASSSQYATNEKLFF
J: TRBJ2-7; size: -; D: TRBD1; V: TRBV7-2; DNA: TGTGCCAGCAGCTTACTGGGACAGGTTTCCTACGAGCAGTACTTC; CDR3: CASSLLGQVSYEQYF
J: TRBJ2-4; size: few; D: -; V: TRBV7-2; DNA: TGTGCCAGCAGCTTAGCGGGAAGAGCCAAAAACATTCAGTACTTC; CDR3: CASSLAGRAKNIQYF
J: TRBJ2-7; size: -; D: TRBD2; V: TRBV7-2; DNA: TGTGCCAGCAGCTTAAGGCGGGAGGCCCTGTACTTC; CDR3: CASSLRREALYF
J: TRBJ2-3; size: many; D: TRBD2; V: TRBV6-1; DNA: TGTGCCGTCAAGAGGGGACTAGCGGGAGATACGCAGTATTTT; CDR3: CAVKRGLAGDTQYF
J: TRBJ1-5; size: -; D: -; V: TRBV12-3/TRBV12-4; DNA: TGTGCCAGCAGTTTGGGGGACCCAGGGTGGGATCAGCCCCAGCATTTT; CDR3: CASSLGDPGWDQPQHF
J: TRBJ1-1; size: few; D: TRBD1; V: TRBV6-2/TRBV6-3; DNA: TGTGCCAGCAGTTGGGACCCAACAGGGGCACGTACTGAAGCTTTCTTT; CDR3: CASSWDPTGARTEAFF
J: TRBJ2-3; size: -; D: TRBD1; V: TRBV5-1; DNA: TGCGCCAGCAGCAAGGGACAGTCGATTTTCACAGATACGCAGTATTTT; CDR3: CASSKGQSIFTDTQYF
J: TRBJ1-1; size: few; D: -; V: TRBV12-5; DNA: TGTGCTAGTGGACCGGGGGGGCACACTGAAGCTTTCTTT; CDR3: CASGPGGHTEAFF
J: TRBJ1-2; size: many; D: TRBD1; V: TRBV4-3; DNA: TGCGCCAGCAGCCAGGCCAGGACAGGGACATTCTATGGCTACACCTTC; CDR3: CASSQARTGTFYGYTF
J: TRBJ2-7; size: few; D: TRBD1; V: TRBV12-3/TRBV12-4; DNA: TGTGCCAGCAGTTCGACCCCGGGACAGGGGGCCTACGAGCAGTACTTC; CDR3: CASSSTPGQGAYEQYF
J: TRBJ2-3; size: few; D: TRBD2; V: TRBV29-1; DNA: TGCAGCGTTGCCCTAGCGGCAGATACGCAGTATTTT; CDR3: CSVALAADTQYF
J: TRBJ2-1; size: -; D: TRBD1; V: TRBV5-1; DNA: TGCGCCAGCAGCTCCTTAACAGGGGGCGGGTACAATGAGCAGTTCTTC; CDR3: CASSSLTGGGYNEQFF
J: TRBJ2-6; size: many; D: -; V: TRBV29-1; DNA: TGCAGCGTTGAGGGACTTAGTTTCTCTGGGGCCAACGTCCTGACTTTC; CDR3: CSVEGLSFSGANVLTF
J: TRBJ1-1; size: few; D: -; V: TRBV27; DNA: TGTGCCAGCAGTTTATACCAGGCAGGGACTGAAGCTTTCTTT; CDR3: CASSLYQAGTEAFF
J: TRBJ2-1; size: many; D: -; V: TRBV9; DNA: TGTGCCAGCAGCCCCGAAGGCAGTCCTCGCCTCTACAATGAGCAGTTCTTC; CDR3: CASSPEGSPRLYNEQFF
J: TRBJ2-1; size: many; D: TRBD2; V: TRBV20-1; DNA: TGCAGTGCTAGAGGACGCGGGAGGGCCAAGGATGAGCAGTTCTTC; CDR3: CSARGRGRAKDEQFF
J: TRBJ2-7; size: few; D: -; V: TRBV4-2; DNA: TGTGCCAGCAGCCAAGCCGGGACTTCCTCCTACGAGCAGTACTTC; CDR3: CASSQAGTSSYEQYF
J: TRBJ2-2; size: few; D: -; V: TRBV20-1; DNA: TGCACCACTACCTACCCGAACACCGGGGAGCTGTTTTTT; CDR3: CTTTYPNTGELFF
J: TRBJ1-2; size: -; D: -; V: TRBV7-8; DNA: TGTGCCAGCAGCTTAAACCCCTGGGGCGGCTACACCTTC; CDR3: CASSLNPWGGYTF
J: TRBJ2-2; size: -; D: TRBD2; V: TRBV20-1; DNA: TGCACACCTAGGGTAGCGGGAAACACCGGGGAGCTGTTTTTT; CDR3: CTPRVAGNTGELFF
J: TRBJ2-1; size: few; D: TRBD2; V: TRBV10-3; DNA: TGTGCCATTACGACTAGCGGGAGGGGGTCCTACAATGAGCAGTTCTTC; CDR3: CAITTSGRGSYNEQFF
J: TRBJ2-1; size: many; D: TRBD2; V: TRBV9; DNA: TGTGCCAGCAGCCGAAGCGGGAGGGGCTACAATGAGCAGTTCTTC; CDR3: CASSRSGRGYNEQFF
J: TRBJ2-1; size: many; D: TRBD2; V: TRBV7-9; DNA: TGTGCCAGCAGCTTACCGACTAGCGACGAGCAGTTCTTC; CDR3: CASSLPTSDEQFF
J: TRBJ2-5; size: -; D: TRBD1; V: TRBV12-3/TRBV12-4; DNA: TGTGCCAGCAGTTCCAGGGGGCGGGGGACCCAGTACTTC; CDR3: CASSSRGRGTQYF
J: TRBJ2-5; size: -; D: -; V: TRBV6-6; DNA: TGTGCCAGCAGATCCAGGGTTCAGGAGACCCAGTACTTC; CDR3: CASRSRVQETQYF
J: TRBJ2-1; size: many; D: -; V: TRBV29-1; DNA: TGCAGCGTTGCCAGGACTCTTTACAATGAGCAGTTCTTC; CDR3: CSVARTLYNEQFF
J: TRBJ2-1; size: few; D: TRBD2; V: TRBV24-1; DNA: TGTGCCACCAGTGATATAAAACCGGGACTAGGGGCGCATGAGCAGTTCTTC; CDR3: CATSDIKPGLGAHEQFF
J: TRBJ1-4; size: -; D: -; V: TRBV23-1; DNA: TGCGCCAGCAGTCAAATTCGACAGACTAATGAAAAACTGTTTTTT; CDR3: CASSQIRQTNEKLFF
J: TRBJ1-5; size: few; D: -; V: TRBV29-1; DNA: TGCAGCGTTGTGGTTGAGGGCAATCAGCCCCAGCATTTT; CDR3: CSVVVEGNQPQHF
J: TRBJ2-3; size: many; D: -; V: TRBV28; DNA: TGTGCCAGCAGTTTTCCAGTTACAGATACGCAGTATTTT; CDR3: CASSFPVTDTQYF
J: TRBJ2-1; size: -; D: TRBD2; V: TRBV20-1; DNA: TGCAGTGCCCCAGGGAGGGGTTACAATGAGCAGTTCTTC; CDR3: CSAPGRGYNEQFF
J: TRBJ1-1; size: few; D: -; V: TRBV3-1; DNA: TGTGCCAGCAGCCTCTCCCTTGAGGCTAACACTGAAGCTTTCTTT; CDR3: CASSLSLEANTEAFF
J: TRBJ2-3; size: many; D: -; V: TRBV11-2; DNA: TGTGCCAGCAGCTTAGATTTGGCAGATACGCAGTATTTT; CDR3: CASSLDLADTQYF
J: TRBJ2-7; size: -; D: TRBD2; V: TRBV7-2; DNA: TGTGCCAGCAGCTTAGGGACTAGAGGCCACGAGCAGTACTTC; CDR3: CASSLGTRGHEQYF
J: TRBJ2-2; size: -; D: TRBD2; V: TRBV4-3; DNA: TGCGCCAGCAGCCAAGGTGGCGGGAGGAGTACCGGGGAGCTGTTTTTT; CDR3: CASSQGGGRSTGELFF
J: TRBJ2-1; size: many; D: TRBD1; V: TRBV6-5; DNA: TGTGCCAGCAGTTACTTGGGACAGGGATTCCACAATGAGCAGTTCTTC; CDR3: CASSYLGQGFHNEQFF
J: TRBJ2-1; size: few; D: -; V: TRBV4-1; DNA: TGCGCCAGCAGCCAAGTTCCGAGGGGGAAAGGCAATGAGCAGTTCTTC; CDR3: CASSQVPRGKGNEQFF
J: TRBJ2-1; size: -; D: TRBD2; V: TRBV20-1; DNA: TGCAGTGCTAGCGCCCTCGGTGGCGGGAGAGGCAATGAGCAGTTCTTC; CDR3: CSASALGGGRGNEQFF
J: TRBJ2-7; size: -; D: -; V: TRBV20-1; DNA: TGCAGTGCTAGAGATTACGAGGGAGTGGGTTACGAGCAGTACTTC; CDR3: CSARDYEGVGYEQYF
J: TRBJ2-3; size: -; D: TRBD2; V: TRBV20-1; DNA: TGCAGTGCTAGAGATCGAATACTTGGGACTAGGACAGATACGCAGTATTTT; CDR3: CSARDRILGTRTDTQYF
J: TRBJ2-2; size: many; D: -; V: TRBV4-3; DNA: TGCGCCAGCAGCCAAAAGACGGCTTCAACCGGGGAGCTGTTTTTT; CDR3: CASSQKTASTGELFF
J: TRBJ1-4; size: many; D: -; V: TRBV10-3; DNA: TGTGCCATCAGTGAGTCGGCTAATGAAAAACTGTTTTTT; CDR3: CAISESANEKLFF